The rows below give T cell receptor beta chains drawn from one sample of a study of response to subunit inactivated influenza vaccine. TCRdb analysed the RT-PCR reads with MiXCR anew, one entry per CDR3 protein. The repertoire holds fewer than 600,000 distinct CDR3 sequences, with 6% to 9% as singletons. The sequenced sample was PBMCs from blood, obtained around 25 months after vaccination. These receptors originate from a man aged 45-69 years who received an inactivated influenza vaccine. Both conserved end residues are part of each CDR3. A clone size is listed for some rows: how often the clone was seen (once, few, many), or a class if it is expanded.

TRBJ2-4	.	TRBV7-6	CASSRGLGLLNIQYF
TRBJ2-3	.	TRBV14	CASSQDLLTSGTDTQYF
TRBJ2-1	.	TRBV7-2	CASSLRRGPGGNEQFF
TRBJ2-7	many	TRBV20-1	CSAPRGATSSYEQYF
TRBJ1-1	many	TRBV7-9	CASSSSGGGTEAFF
TRBJ1-2	few	TRBV4-1	CASSRVYRGRVIGYTF
TRBJ1-2	many	TRBV12-3/TRBV12-4	CASRQAGVDYGYTF
TRBJ2-7	many	TRBV20-1	CSASGTDEQYF
TRBJ2-2	few	TRBV6-2/TRBV6-3	CASNRLRGNTGELFF
TRBJ2-7	few	TRBV5-1	CASSAVLGQGYEQYF
TRBJ2-1	.	TRBV7-2	CASSSSYTSGEFF
TRBJ2-7	many	TRBV25-1	CASREQGSYEQYF
TRBJ2-3	few	TRBV11-1	CASSSFRGRADGTDTQYF
TRBJ1-4	few	TRBV29-1	CSGLREKLFF
TRBJ2-4	.	TRBV28	CASSFTGGKNIQYF
TRBJ2-2	.	TRBV19	CASSIDPTGGPSGELFF
TRBJ2-2	few	TRBV5-1	CASRSGTGFTGELFF
TRBJ2-2	.	TRBV20-1	CSARDLSRGGPNTGELFF
TRBJ2-1	.	TRBV20-1	CCARWADGANSYNEQFF
TRBJ2-3	few	TRBV5-4	CASSLRKGLARTDTQYF
TRBJ2-1	.	TRBV15	CATSREQGGQFF
TRBJ2-4	many	TRBV28	CASSLNRDGKNIQYF
TRBJ2-1	.	TRBV29-1	CSVEDLLAVYNEQFF
TRBJ1-5	many	TRBV12-3/TRBV12-4	CASSLEEAGSKPQHF
TRBJ2-1	many	TRBV5-1	CASSLVGTGDNEQFF
TRBJ2-7	many	TRBV29-1	CSAASSYEQYF
TRBJ1-4	many	TRBV24-1	CATSEPTVRGEKLFF
TRBJ1-5	.	TRBV20-1	CSARKQGWGNQPQHF
TRBJ1-2	.	TRBV5-1	CASSSRQGSYGYTF
TRBJ2-5	few	TRBV29-1	CSVGEVSAPKYF
TRBJ2-5	.	TRBV10-2	CASSQRKGETQYF
TRBJ1-2	few	TRBV3-1	CASSRREARNYGYTF
TRBJ1-5	many	TRBV12-3/TRBV12-4	CASSLTGNQPQHF
TRBJ2-7	few	TRBV7-2	CASSLTLGYEQYF
TRBJ2-1	.	TRBV10-3	CAISSSGPTEQFF
TRBJ2-1	few	TRBV29-1	CSVEVRLAVAYNEQFF
TRBJ2-7	.	TRBV6-1	CASRQGLAGVYEQYF
TRBJ2-1	few	TRBV20-1	CSARIGVAYNEQFF
TRBJ2-4	few	TRBV11-2	CASSLVSPRRGAEAKNIQYF
TRBJ2-1	.	TRBV2	CASRDGLAAGQQFF
TRBJ2-3	.	TRBV10-1	CASSETGTGLPLADTQYF
TRBJ2-2	few	TRBV24-1	CATSERGELGELFF
TRBJ2-5	once	TRBV7-3	CASSFPGWTQYF
TRBJ1-1	once	TRBV7-3	CASSPHGRTNTEAFF
TRBJ2-1	many	TRBV10-3	CAISESRGDRRNEQFF
TRBJ1-2	.	TRBV29-1	CSADTDGGYTF
TRBJ1-2	few	TRBV6-1	CASSEAPRGYTF
TRBJ2-7	many	TRBV12-3/TRBV12-4	CASSQHSGNSYEQYF
TRBJ1-1	.	TRBV19	CATRDRANTEAFF
TRBJ2-7	.	TRBV28	CATHSPTSYEQYF
TRBJ1-5	many	TRBV12-3/TRBV12-4	CASSSRRAFRHF
TRBJ1-2	.	TRBV7-9	CASSSIQGPRRGYTF
TRBJ1-5	few	TRBV7-8	CASSPYRGSGVAGNQPQHF